This paragraph reports one TCR beta chain. In its sample, this clonotype was seen many times. What antigen it recognizes has not been identified. It has no much larger one-base neighbor in the sample; base qualities were not kept. Bone marrow was sampled from every patient at the time of active disease. Bone marrow mononuclear cells were isolated by Ficoll-Hypaque density gradient centrifugation. Myeloma plasma cells were removed and CD138-negative cells were collected by negative selection after labeling with CD138 magnetic microbeads on a MACS separator. Purity of the isolated cells was checked by flow cytometry on an Attune NxT using CD138 antibodies. Total RNA was extracted with TRIzol reagent and quantified with a NanoDrop spectrophotometer. Paired RNA-seq and IR-seq were performed on the CD138-negative bone marrow sample of each patient. The data were taken from a study of read filtering for tumor transcriptome and immune sequencing (dated by TCRdb to about 2020). Study-wide context: The cohort was composed of 17 to 20 male and 14 to 15 female patients, with a mean age of roughly 70 years and an age range of roughly 47 to 80. Under revised international staging, roughly 8 patients fell into R-ISS I, 15 or so into R-ISS II and 6 or 7 into R-ISS III. After DNase treatment, whole-transcriptome libraries were prepared with the TruSeq RNA Access Library Prep Kit. Per sample, about 4 to 11 million TCR-region mapped reads were obtained with IR-seq, compared with only roughly 80 to 1,300 with RNA-seq. The study compared TCR repertoires from targeted immune repertoire sequencing and bulk whole-transcriptome sequencing run on the same bone marrow samples. One main goal was a read-filtering strategy for immune repertoire data, in particular deciding whether clonotypes backed by only one read should be removed.

What the authors observed across the whole study: Compared with RNA-seq, IR-seq captured clonotypes at much higher depth and more reliably, and a smaller IR-seq throughput was enough to identify most shared clonotypes. The sorted CD138-negative fraction was a mixed bone marrow immune population, not purified T cells. Single-read clonotypes made up 80% to 90% of clonotypes but only about 4% of total reads in IR-seq, compared with 65% to 75% of clonotypes and roughly 49% of reads in RNA-seq. The correlation between IR-seq and RNA-seq shared clonotype proportions was increased by removal of single-read clonotypes.

Looking up the germline V gene yields CDR1 SGHRS and CDR2 YFSETQ. The CDR3 numbers 15 residues from cysteine through phenylalanine. Only the CDR3 portion is preserved as DNA: 45 bases, with reading frame beginning at the first base. V trim: 4 bases; J trim: 3 bases; unmatched bases: 6. TCR libraries were constructed from roughly 360 ng RNA using the Immunoverse kit, and molecular barcoded adaptors covering alpha/delta and beta/gamma chains were employed. TCR library preparation used the same RNA that was used for transcriptome sequencing. TCR libraries were sequenced on an Illumina HiSeq 4000 with 2 x 150 cycles. Regarding the original processing steps: Using MiXCR, which included quality filtering and error correction, TCR reads were aligned to human V, D, J and C references and then assembled into CDR3 clonotypes. Clonotype counts and gene usage diversity were analyzed with the tcR package in R. For inspection of raw mapping reads, RNA-seq reads were mapped by STAR aligner version 2.5.3a onto GRCh37 of the human genome. To test the effect of sequencing depth on detected clonotypes, IR-seq fastq files were randomly downsampled using Seqtk 1.3. The public reads were reprocessed in TCRdb via fastp at Q25 and MiXCR, keeping in-frame beta chains. Each entry merges the rows of one CDR3 protein and shows their most common DNA and genes. The V and J calls were determined by TCRdb, not by the authors. The sample profile shows over 80,000 distinct CDR3 sequences; around an eighth of them were found once. The ten largest clonotypes hold more than 12% of the sample.

This receptor was obtained from a donor aged 40 or older with multiple myeloma. The V gene is TRBV5-1 and the J gene is TRBJ2-3; 9 junctional bases match TRBD2. The sequencing input was a population of CD138-negative cells sorted from bone marrow. The cell subset or site label corresponds to: bone marrow mononuclear cells depleted of CD138+ plasma/myeloma cells by negative magnetic selection. The nucleotides are TGCGCCAGCAGCGGCGGGGGGGAGTCGACAGATACGCAGTATTTT. Protein translation: CASSGGGESTDTQYF.